One T cell receptor (beta chain) is described in this entry. After removal of 2 bases from V and 7 bases from J, the junction contained 7 bases not matched to a gene. The CDR3 loop spans 15 amino acids. Germline loops: CDR1 MNHEY, CDR2 SMNVEV (reference sequence). This record belongs to a study of T-cell memory formation after mild COVID-19. TCRdb itself ran the 5' RACE reads through MiXCR, one entry per CDR3 protein. The sample shows approximately 430,000 distinct CDR3 sequences, 20% to 30% of them seen only once. The rearrangement links TRBV27 to TRBJ2-1; 8 nucleotides agree with TRBD2. This clonotype originated in an adult woman who had mild COVID-19 (a few samples of this study predate the infection). Cell type and time point are not known. Sequenced: PBMCs or a T cell subset sorted from them (not recorded which). The CDR3 sequence: CASSLGSVAGNEQFF. The CDR3 DNA is TGTGCCAGCAGTTTAGGTTCAGTAGCGGGAAATGAGCAGTTCTTC.